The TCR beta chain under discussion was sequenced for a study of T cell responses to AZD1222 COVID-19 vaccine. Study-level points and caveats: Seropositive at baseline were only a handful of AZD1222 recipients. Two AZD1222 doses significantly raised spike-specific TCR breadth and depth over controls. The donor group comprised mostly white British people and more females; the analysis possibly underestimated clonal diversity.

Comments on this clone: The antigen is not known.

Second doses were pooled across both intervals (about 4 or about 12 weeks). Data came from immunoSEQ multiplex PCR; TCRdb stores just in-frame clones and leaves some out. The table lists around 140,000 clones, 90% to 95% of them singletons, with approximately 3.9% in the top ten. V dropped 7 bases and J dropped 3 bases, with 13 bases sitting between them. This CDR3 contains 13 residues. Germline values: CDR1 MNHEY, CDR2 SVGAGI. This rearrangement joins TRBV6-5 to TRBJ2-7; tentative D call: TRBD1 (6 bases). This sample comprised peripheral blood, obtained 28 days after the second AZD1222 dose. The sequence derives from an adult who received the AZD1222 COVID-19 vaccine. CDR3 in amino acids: CASNRDSFYEQYF. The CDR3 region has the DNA TGTGCCAGCAACAGGGATAGCTTCTACGAGCAGTACTTC.